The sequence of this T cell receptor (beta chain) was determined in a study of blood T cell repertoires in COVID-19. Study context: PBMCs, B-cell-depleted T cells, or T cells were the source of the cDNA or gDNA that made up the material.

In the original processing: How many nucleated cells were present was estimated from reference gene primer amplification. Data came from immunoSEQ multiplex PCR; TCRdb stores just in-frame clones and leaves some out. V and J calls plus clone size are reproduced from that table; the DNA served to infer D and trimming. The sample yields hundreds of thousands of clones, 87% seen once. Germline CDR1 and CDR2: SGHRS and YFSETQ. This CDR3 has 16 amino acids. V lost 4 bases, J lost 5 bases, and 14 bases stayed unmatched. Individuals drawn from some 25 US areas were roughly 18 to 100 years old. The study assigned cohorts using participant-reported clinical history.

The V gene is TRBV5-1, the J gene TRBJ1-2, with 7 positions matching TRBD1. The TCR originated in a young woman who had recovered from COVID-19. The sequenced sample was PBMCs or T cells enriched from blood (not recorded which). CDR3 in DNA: TGCGCCAGCAGCCTACAGCCGAGGACAGGTGATTATGGCTACACCTTC. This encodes CASSLQPRTGDYGYTF. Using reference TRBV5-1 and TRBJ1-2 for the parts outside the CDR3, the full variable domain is KAGVTQTPRYLIKTRGQQVTLSCSPISGHRSVSWYQQTPGQGLQFLFEYFSETQRNKGNFPGRFSGRQFSNSRSEMNVSTLELGDSALYLCASSLQPRTGDYGYTFGSGTRLTVV.